Each of the 18 T cell receptor beta chains below was sequenced from the same sample in a study of human T cells and chemical hapten exposure. TCRdb itself ran the RACE reads through MiXCR, one entry per CDR3 protein. This table has about 60,000 distinct CDR3 sequences, 9.3% appearing once. Stated time point: patch test 1, 2 weeks after DPC sensitization. Treatment given: therapeutic diphenylcyclopropenone sensitization with weekly scalp DPC. The sequencing here drew on whole blood, taken in connection with sensitization to the hapten diphenylcyclopropenone (DPC). These receptors were obtained from a woman aged 40 to 50 with alopecia areata. Some clones in this sample may be carry-over from other donors' samples.

This clonotype was counted many times. The rearrangement joins TRBV24-1 to TRBJ2-1, with D uncertain. The CDR3 is 13 residues long. Germline V gives CDR1 KGHDR, CDR2 SFDVKD. The germline V and J ends were trimmed by 0 bases and 14 bases, with 13 bases remaining between them. CDR3 protein: CATSDLLRRQKFF. The CDR3 DNA sequence: TGTGCCACCAGTGATTTGCTCAGGAGACAAAAGTTCTTC.

This clonotype was detected many times. V and J are TRBV7-2 and TRBJ1-6, with 7 positions matching TRBD1. The trim removed 6 bases at V and 9 bases at J, leaving 8 bases unmatched. CDR3 length equals 14 residues. The germline CDR1 and CDR2 sequences are SGHTA and FQGNSA. The DNA for the CDR3 is TGTGCCAGCAGTTTTACCAGGGGGAGTTCACCCCTCCACTTT. This codes for CASSFTRGSSPLHF. Full variable domain (remainder filled in from reference TRBV7-2 and TRBJ1-6): GAGVSQSPSNKVTEKGKDVELRCDPISGHTALYWYRQSLGQGLEFLIYFQGNSAPDKSGLPSDRFSAERTGGSVSTLTIQRTQQEDSAVYLCASSFTRGSSPLHFGNGTRLTVT.

This clonotype was seen at least ten times. The chain has TRBV9 and TRBJ2-5; the match to TRBD1 covers 7 bases. The CDR3 has 13 amino acids. Germline V gene data show CDR1 as SGDLS and CDR2 as YYNGEE. Trimming removed 3 bases from V and 6 bases from J; junction bases left unmatched: 5. CDR3 sequence reads: CASSDRGSKTQYF. The CDR3 DNA reads as TGTGCCAGCAGCGACAGGGGTTCGAAGACCCAGTACTTC.

This clonotype was counted many times. This sequence joins TRBV19 and TRBJ2-2; no clear D gene. The germline CDR1 and CDR2 sequences are LNHDA and SQIVND (reference sequence). The CDR3 length is 11 residues. Trimming took off 7 bases at V and 9 bases at J, with 9 bases between the two ends. CDR3 DNA sequence: TGTGCCAGTACCCCTGGCCGGGAGCTGTTTTTT. Protein product: CASTPGRELFF.

This clonotype was detected a few times. This sequence joins TRBV4-1 and TRBJ1-4; weak D call: TRBD1 (5 bases). CDR3 length: 16 amino acids. The ends were cut back, 11 bases at V and 5 bases at J, with 24 bases in the middle. Germline CDR1 reads MGHRA; CDR2 reads YSYEKL. In DNA, the CDR3 is TGCGCCTCAAAAAGAGCGGCGACAGAGGGGAATGAAAAACTGTTTTTT. The encoded protein is CASKRAATEGNEKLFF.

This clonotype was seen many times. CDR3 sequence reads: CASSQGLAGGDLNEQFF. CDR3 DNA sequence: TGTGCCAGCAGCCAAGGTCTAGCGGGGGGGGACTTAAATGAGCAGTTCTTC. The V call is TRBV3-1, the J call TRBJ2-1; 12 bases map to TRBD2. Looked up from germline, CDR1 is LGHDT and CDR2 is YNNKEL (reference sequence). The CDR3 is 17 residues long. The V gene end was trimmed by 1 base and the J gene end by 7 bases; junction bases not matched to a gene: 8.

This clonotype was detected a few times. The chain is built from TRBV28 and TRBJ1-2; 10 nucleotides align to TRBD1. V shed 5 bases and J 5 bases; nucleotides not matched to a gene: 5. The CDR3 totals 14 residues. Germline V gene lookup returns CDR1 MDHEN and CDR2 SYDVKM. The CDR3 DNA sequence: TGTGCCAGCAGTCCAAGACAGGGGGCTTATGGCTACACCTTC. This encodes CASSPRQGAYGYTF.

This clonotype was detected ten times or more. V is TRBV4-3 and J is TRBJ2-7; weak D call: TRBD1 (6 bases). The length of the CDR3 is 15 residues. Trimming left V 0 bases short and J 4 bases short, with 13 bases between. Germline CDR1 is LGHNA and CDR2 is YSLEER. The CDR3 DNA reads TGCGCCAGCAGCCAAGAGGCGACAGGCCTATACGAGCAGTACTTC. It specifies CASSQEATGLYEQYF.

This clonotype occurred many times. The rearrangement joins TRBV18 to TRBJ2-3; D is unclear. Trimming pared 0 bases from V and 3 bases from J, leaving 7 bases between. Germline V gives CDR1 KGHSH, CDR2 LQKENI. The CDR3 has 14 amino acids. The CDR3 nucleotides read TGTGCCAGCTCACCACCTGGCGAAACAGATACGCAGTATTTT. It specifies CASSPPGETDTQYF.

The rearrangement joins TRBV20-1 to TRBJ2-2; D is tentatively TRBD1 or TRBD2 (5 bases each). The CDR3 totals 18 residues. V gave up 3 bases and J gave up 5 bases, with 25 bases separating them. From germline, CDR1 is DFQATT and CDR2 SNEGSKA (reference sequence). CDR3 DNA sequence: TGCAGTGCTAGCGGATATATTCGTGGGACCAGAAGGACCGGGGAGCTGTTTTTT. Its translation is CSASGYIRGTRRTGELFF.

This clonotype appeared many times. The J gene is TRBJ2-7, the V gene TRBV5-5; D may be TRBD1 or TRBD2 (5 bases each). The CDR3 sequence is 14 residues long. The germline CDR1 and CDR2 sequences are SGHKS and YYEKEE (reference sequence). Trimming took 2 bases from V and 6 from J, leaving 15 bases between them. CDR3 coding DNA: TGTGCCAGCAGCTTCCGTGGGGGATCGGGCGAGCAGTACTTC. Amino acid sequence: CASSFRGGSGEQYF.

This clonotype occurred many times. The V and J genes are TRBV7-2 and TRBJ2-7, with D hard to call. Germline CDR1 and CDR2: SGHTA and FQGNSA. Trimming shortened V by 4 bases and J by 7 bases, and 11 bases separated the two germline ends. CDR3 length: 12 amino acids. CDR3 DNA: TGTGCCAGCAGCTCTCCCCGCTGGGAGCAGTACTTC. Translating gives CASSSPRWEQYF.

The rearrangement joins TRBV6-2 or TRBV6-3 to TRBJ2-1; TRBD2 might be the D (5 bases). Trimming cost V 0 bases and J 6 bases, with 21 bases left between them. Germline V CDR1 and CDR2: MNHEY, SVGEGT. The CDR3 length is 18 residues. CDR3 in DNA: TGTGCCAGCAGTTACTCCCTCGTTCGAGCGGACTTTACCAATGAGCAGTTCTTC. This gives the protein CASSYSLVRADFTNEQFF.

This clonotype came up many times. V and J are TRBV7-3 and TRBJ2-3; D possibly uses TRBD1 or TRBD2 (5 bases each). The V end lost 2 bases, the J end lost 2 bases, and 11 bases lay between the germline ends. Per germline, CDR1 SGHTA and CDR2 FQGTGA. This CDR3 has 15 residues. CDR3: CASSLEAGTTDTQYF. The CDR3 DNA follows: TGTGCCAGCAGCTTAGAGGCAGGGACCACAGATACGCAGTATTTT. The variable domain in full, completed from reference TRBV7-3 and TRBJ2-3, reads GAGVSQTPSNKVTEKGKYVELRCDPISGHTALYWYRQSLGQGPEFLIYFQGTGAADDSGLPNDRFFAVRPEGSVSTLKIQRTERGDSAVYLCASSLEAGTTDTQYFGPGTRLTVL.

This chain connects TRBV7-6 to TRBJ2-1; 10 bases are a match to TRBD2. The CDR3 runs to 15 residues. The germline gives CDR1 SGHVS, CDR2 FNYEAQ. V lost 5 bases to trimming and J lost 10 bases; unmatched junction nucleotides: 11. DNA of the CDR3: TGTGCCAGCAGCCTAAACTTAGGACTAGCGGAGGAGCAGTTCTTC. Its protein is CASSLNLGLAEEQFF. Full variable domain (rest looked up from reference TRBV7-6 and TRBJ2-1): GAGVSQSPRYKVTKRGQDVALRCDPISGHVSLYWYRQALGQGPEFLTYFNYEAQQDKSGLPNDRFSAERPEGSISTLTIQRTEQRDSAMYRCASSLNLGLAEEQFFGPGTRLTVL.

This clonotype showed up many times. This rearrangement joins TRBV21-1 to TRBJ1-1; the table's TRBD1 call for D was not verified on the DNA. TRBV21-1 corresponds to a pseudogene. The CDR3 is 15 residues long. The CDR3 reads CASSKGQVMNTEAFF. CDR3 coding DNA: TGTGCCAGCAGCAAAGGACAGGTTATGAACACTGAAGCTTTCTTT.

Only a few counts were recorded for this clonotype. The CDR3 region is CASSQVPGQPYEQYF. As DNA, the CDR3 is TGCGCCAGCAGCCAAGTTCCGGGACAACCCTACGAGCAGTACTTC. The chain uses TRBV4-1 and TRBJ2-7, with D possibly being TRBD1 (6 bases). V was cut by 1 base and J by 2 bases, with 12 bases left in between. Germline V lookup: CDR1 MGHRA, CDR2 YSYEKL. The CDR3 runs 15 residues.

The CDR3, as DNA: TGTGCCAGCAGCCAAGACAGGGGCCCTGCCTACGAGCAGTACTTC. Residues: CASSQDRGPAYEQYF. The chain couples TRBV3-1 to TRBJ2-7, with D maybe TRBD1 (6 bases). Germline V gene sequence: CDR1 LGHDT, CDR2 YNNKEL (reference sequence). This CDR3 comprises 15 residues. Trimming stripped 0 bases from V and 2 bases from J, with 11 bases between.